A selection of T cell receptor beta chains follows, all from one sample in a study of T cell repertoires in cytomegalovirus infection. One entry per CDR3 protein, called by TCRdb with MiXCR from the reads. This sample carries 200,000 to 250,000 distinct CDR3 sequences, over 9% of them seen once, and the ten largest clones take approximately 1.8%. The sample consisted of PBMCs. Receptors originate from a human donor in good health (CMV status not recorded). Some clones in this sample may be carry-over from other donors' samples. CDR3s leave out the opening cysteine and the closing phenylalanine or tryptophan. Fields, in order: V gene, D gene, CDR3 protein. A D gene is named only where the DNA matches it firmly.

v_gene: TRBV12-3/TRBV12-4
d_gene: NA
CDR3aa: ASSPWGAEYSNQPQH

v_gene: TRBV19
d_gene: TRBD2
CDR3aa: ASSMGGSTYEQY

v_gene: TRBV9
d_gene: NA
CDR3aa: ASSVELAAEEQF

v_gene: TRBV7-2
d_gene: NA
CDR3aa: ASSPSGTISYEQY

v_gene: TRBV19
d_gene: NA
CDR3aa: ASSIAGNYEQY

v_gene: TRBV11-2
d_gene: NA
CDR3aa: ASSLVGGGDTQY

v_gene: TRBV6-2/TRBV6-3
d_gene: NA
CDR3aa: ASQGLNTDTQY

v_gene: TRBV7-9
d_gene: TRBD1
CDR3aa: ASSSSGQDFDEQY

v_gene: TRBV5-1
d_gene: TRBD1
CDR3aa: ASSFQLGTGLNTEAF

v_gene: TRBV15
d_gene: NA
CDR3aa: ATSRVGAGQPQH

v_gene: TRBV23-1
d_gene: TRBD2
CDR3aa: ASRPLGGRTSGRDAYEQY

v_gene: TRBV19
d_gene: TRBD1
CDR3aa: ASSTTGTGSGKTIY

v_gene: TRBV11-3
d_gene: TRBD2
CDR3aa: ASSPTSGSLGEQY

v_gene: TRBV7-2
d_gene: NA
CDR3aa: ASSLEARYNSPLH

v_gene: TRBV7-9
d_gene: NA
CDR3aa: ASSLLGSGYEQY

v_gene: TRBV5-1
d_gene: NA
CDR3aa: ASSLAGEEEAF

v_gene: TRBV6-2/TRBV6-3
d_gene: NA
CDR3aa: AIKRGMGQPQH

v_gene: TRBV6-1
d_gene: NA
CDR3aa: ASASLDNSPLH

v_gene: TRBV20-1
d_gene: TRBD2
CDR3aa: SASAGLAGIDNEQF

v_gene: TRBV5-5
d_gene: NA
CDR3aa: ASSLGFGPYGYT

v_gene: TRBV2
d_gene: NA
CDR3aa: ASSSRSIPLKTSENYGYT

v_gene: TRBV19
d_gene: NA
CDR3aa: ASSIRWEFSYNEQF

v_gene: TRBV6-2/TRBV6-3
d_gene: NA
CDR3aa: ASKNGLNQPQH

v_gene: TRBV2
d_gene: TRBD1
CDR3aa: ASRSGTGGADTQY

v_gene: TRBV5-6
d_gene: NA
CDR3aa: ASSYYNEQF

v_gene: TRBV7-3
d_gene: NA
CDR3aa: ASSGLLGETQY

v_gene: TRBV4-1
d_gene: TRBD2
CDR3aa: ATEEGGRDTGELF

v_gene: TRBV5-1
d_gene: NA
CDR3aa: ASSWDGENLDT

v_gene: TRBV7-2
d_gene: NA
CDR3aa: ASSWGSRTGELF

v_gene: TRBV7-2
d_gene: NA
CDR3aa: ASSLRASNQPQH

v_gene: TRBV19
d_gene: NA
CDR3aa: ASSSQDSSYNEQF

v_gene: TRBV29-1
d_gene: NA
CDR3aa: SGGLGSDTEAF

v_gene: TRBV12-3/TRBV12-4
d_gene: NA
CDR3aa: ASSLNSPGYT

v_gene: TRBV6-5
d_gene: NA
CDR3aa: ASSYSRDRYPNYGYT

v_gene: TRBV6-2/TRBV6-3
d_gene: TRBD2
CDR3aa: ASRKNSGSPIYEQY

v_gene: TRBV19
d_gene: TRBD1
CDR3aa: ASSVTGAGYGYT

v_gene: TRBV20-1
d_gene: TRBD2
CDR3aa: SAIHPSAGSHEQF